The 27 T cell receptor beta chains in this list originate from one sample, sequenced in a study of blood T cell repertoires in COVID-19 (TCRdb year 2020). Libraries were prepared through the immunoSEQ multiplex PCR assay. Drawn from immuneACCESS, this table holds only the in-frame rearrangements with V and J called that TCRdb kept. Clones are partly lost; checked studies trace under half to an unresolved V gene and leave the rest unexplained. The sample table holds more than 95,000 clones, of which 85% to 90% were seen once. Clones ranked in the top ten supply 15% of the sample. Sequenced: peripheral blood. Receptor source: a man over 45 with acute or convalescent COVID-19.

The chain combines TRBV7-9 with TRBJ2-5, with 9 bases lining up with TRBD1. This CDR3 has 16 amino acids. CDR1 and CDR2 from the germline V gene are SEHNR and FQNEAQ (reference sequence). V shed 1 base, J shed 5 bases, and the junction held 8 bases outside the gene matches. DNA for the CDR3: TGTGCCAGCAGCTTAGGAACACAGGGGGCGGTGGAGACCCAGTACTTC. The encoded protein is CASSLGTQGAVETQYF.

There are a few counts of this clone. The rearrangement joins TRBV19 to TRBJ2-1; 8 nucleotides align to TRBD2. Germline V gene lookup returns CDR1 LNHDA and CDR2 SQIVND (reference sequence). This CDR3 is built from 15 residues. V shed 5 bases, J shed 9 bases, and the junction held 12 bases outside the gene matches. CDR3: CASSPQAGASTEQFF. Here the CDR3 DNA reads TGTGCCAGTAGTCCCCAAGCGGGAGCGTCTACTGAGCAGTTCTTC.

The chain employs TRBV30 and TRBJ2-7; TRBD2 might be the D (6 bases). V was pared by 1 base and J by 4 bases, with 14 bases between. The CDR3 totals 14 residues. Germline V gives CDR1 GTSNPN, CDR2 SVGIG (reference sequence). The CDR3 sequence is CAWSARPGGYEQYF. CDR3 bases: TGTGCCTGGAGTGCGCGGCCAGGAGGGTACGAGCAGTACTTC.

The chain has TRBV10-1 and TRBJ2-3; weak D call: TRBD1 (6 bases). The CDR3 contains 14 residues. In germline, CDR1 is WNHNN, CDR2 SYGVQD (reference sequence). Trimming cost V 8 bases and J 2 bases, with 14 bases left between them. CDR3 sequence (DNA): TGCGCCAGCGGGCCGGGACATTCCACAGATACGCAGTATTTT. Its translation is CASGPGHSTDTQYF.

This clone was observed a few times. The chain is built from TRBV10-3 and TRBJ2-7; 10 positions agree with TRBD2. The CDR3 loop spans 15 amino acids. J lost 4 bases, V lost 3 bases, and 6 bases had no gene match. Germline V gives CDR1 ENHRY, CDR2 SYGVKD. CDR3 region: CAISDQLAGKYEQYF. The CDR3 coding sequence is TGTGCCATCAGTGATCAACTAGCGGGGAAATACGAGCAGTACTTC.

The chain joins TRBV5-1 to TRBJ2-3; no firm D call. V was shortened by 2 bases and J by 0 bases, with 13 bases between the two germline ends. The CDR3 loop spans 16 amino acids. Germline CDR1 reads SGHRS; CDR2 reads YFSETQ. CDR3 sequence reads: CASSFRLRSSTDTQYF. The CDR3 DNA reads as TGCGCCAGCAGCTTTCGGTTGCGATCTAGCACAGATACGCAGTATTTT.

As concerns this clone: Likely a read error: the CDR3 ends without its conserved phenylalanine or tryptophan. It is unclear where the CDR3 begins or ends on the DNA, so no DNA is shown, and the CDR3 is as TCRdb lists it. The rearrangement joins TRBV13 to TRBJ1-2. Germline V gives CDR1 PRHDT, CDR2 FYEKMQ (reference sequence). Termini included, the CDR3 measures 10 amino acids. Here the CDR3 reads CASSLGRTST.

The chain combines TRBV30 with TRBJ1-5, with 7 bases matching TRBD1. Germline CDR1 and CDR2: GTSNPN and SVGIG (reference sequence). The CDR3 sequence is 14 residues long. The J segment lost 4 bases and the V segment lost 2 bases, leaving 5 bases of the junction unmatched. CDR3: CAWSLGTENQPQHF. The CDR3 nucleotides are TGTGCCTGGAGTCTGGGGACAGAAAATCAGCCCCAGCATTTT.

The chain is built from TRBV2 and TRBJ2-7; D possibly corresponds to TRBD2 (7 bases). Looked up from germline, CDR1 is SNHLY and CDR2 is FYNNEI. CDR3 size: 15 residues. Trimming shortened V by 7 bases and J by 0 bases, and 16 bases separated the two germline ends. This CDR3 reads CASTRGGWGSYEQYF. For the CDR3, the DNA is TGTGCCAGCACAAGGGGGGGTTGGGGCTCCTACGAGCAGTACTTC.

This clone has more than one count but fewer than ten. The chain is built from TRBV12-5 and TRBJ1-5, with D tentatively TRBD1 (5 bases). The CDR3 is 16 amino acids. Trimming shortened V by 2 bases and J by 2 bases, and 13 bases separated the two germline ends. Germline V gene data show CDR1 as LGHNT and CDR2 as FRNRAP. CDR3 in amino acids: CASGLPGKVGNQPQHF. Here the CDR3 DNA reads TGTGCTAGTGGTTTGCCAGGGAAGGTTGGCAATCAGCCCCAGCATTTT.

The chain joins TRBV5-1 to TRBJ2-3, with D perhaps matching TRBD1 (5 bases). V shed 1 base and J shed 5 bases, with 5 bases lying between them. Germline V gene data show CDR1 as SGHRS and CDR2 as YFSETQ. The CDR3 contains 12 residues. The CDR3 nucleotides are TGCGCCAGCAGCTTGAGGGGAGATACGCAGTATTTT. It translates to CASSLRGDTQYF.

This chain links TRBV24-1 with TRBJ2-1; no definite D call. This CDR3 is built from 13 residues. V was trimmed by 10 bases and J by 9 bases, leaving 18 bases between them. Germline V CDR1 and CDR2: KGHDR, SFDVKD. The chain's CDR3 is CATQEALSAEQFF. In nucleotides, the CDR3 is TGTGCCACTCAAGAGGCCTTATCGGCTGAGCAGTTCTTC.

The rearrangement uses TRBV5-5 and TRBJ2-7; TRBD1 matches 12 bases. Trimming at V came to 3 bases and at J to 7 bases, leaving 5 bases not matched to a gene. The CDR3 totals 14 residues. Germline CDR1 SGHKS, CDR2 YYEKEE (reference sequence). The CDR3 DNA reads TGTGCCAGCAGCTGGGGACAGGGGGCAGGAGAGCAGTACTTC. This encodes CASSWGQGAGEQYF.

The chain is built from TRBV15 and TRBJ2-1; possible D gene TRBD2, 6 bases. The CDR3 length is 13 residues. The V end was cut by 1 base, the J end by 8 bases, with 9 bases between. The germline V gene has CDR1 LNHNV and CDR2 YYDKDF (reference sequence). CDR3 region: CATSRGSGDEQFF. CDR3 bases: TGTGCCACCAGCAGAGGTAGCGGTGATGAGCAGTTCTTC.

The CDR3 reads CASSQSFQRDNNEQFF. Here the CDR3 DNA reads TGCGCCAGCAGCCAATCTTTCCAGCGGGACAACAATGAGCAGTTCTTC. V is TRBV4-1 and J is TRBJ2-1; weak D call: TRBD2 (7 bases). V lost 2 bases and J 5 bases, leaving 16 bases between the germline ends. Germline V CDR1 and CDR2: MGHRA, YSYEKL. The CDR3 has 16 amino acids.

This clone showed up just once. V gene TRBV24-1 combines with J gene TRBJ2-3, with D maybe TRBD2 (6 bases). Looked up from germline, CDR1 is KGHDR and CDR2 is SFDVKD. The V gene lost 1 base and the J gene lost 5 bases, with 15 bases spanning the gap. CDR3 length: 16 amino acids. The DNA for the CDR3 is TGTGCCACCAGTGATTTTACTCGGGAGTTTGGAGATACGCAGTATTTT. It is translated as CATSDFTREFGDTQYF.

The rearrangement links TRBV3-1 (or the pseudogene TRBV3-2) to TRBJ2-1; perhaps TRBD1 as D (5 bases). The CDR3 contains 15 residues. Germline V gives CDR1 LGHDT, CDR2 YNNKEL (reference sequence). V was clipped by 0 bases and J by 9 bases, with 15 bases between them. This CDR3 is CASSQDWGSSGEQFF. For the CDR3, the DNA is TGTGCCAGCAGCCAAGATTGGGGCAGCTCGGGTGAGCAGTTCTTC.

This chain joins TRBV28 and TRBJ1-2; TRBD1 matches at 7 bases. The length of the CDR3 is 15 residues. V lost 6 bases and J lost 7; bases outside the gene matches: 14. Germline V gives CDR1 MDHEN, CDR2 SYDVKM. This CDR3 reads CASSLAGGRGAGYTF. The CDR3 bases are TGTGCCAGCAGCCTGGCGGGGGGCAGGGGGGCTGGCTACACCTTC.

The V call is TRBV2, the J call TRBJ2-5; 7 bases are shared with TRBD1. Germline CDR1 is SNHLY and CDR2 is FYNNEI. The CDR3 length is 14 residues. V dropped 8 bases and J dropped 4; count of bases not matched to a gene: 10. The chain's CDR3 is CASFRTGMGETQYF. The CDR3 DNA follows: TGTGCCAGCTTTAGGACAGGCATGGGAGAGACCCAGTACTTC.

J is TRBJ2-3 and V is TRBV9; TRBD1 is a possible D gene (6 bases). Trimming took 7 bases from V and 4 from J, leaving 25 bases between them. This CDR3 has 17 residues. Germline-derived CDR1 and CDR2 are SGDLS and YYNGEE. The chain's CDR3 is CASSRTSRRGAADTQYF. CDR3 nucleotide sequence: TGTGCCAGCTCACGTACCTCGCGCAGGGGCGCGGCAGATACGCAGTATTTT.

The rearrangement links TRBV11-3 to TRBJ2-7; 11 nucleotides agree with TRBD2. J was trimmed by 3 bases and V by 2 bases; bases with no gene match: 0. The CDR3 contains 14 residues. The V gene's germline CDR1 is SGHNT and CDR2 YENEEA. The CDR3 nucleotides are TGTGCCAGCAGCTTACTAGCGGGAGGCTACGAGCAGTACTTC. This gives the protein CASSLLAGGYEQYF.

The J gene is TRBJ1-5, the V gene TRBV10-3, with D perhaps TRBD1 (6 bases). The length of the CDR3 is 14 residues. V was clipped by 3 bases and J by 5 bases, with 11 bases between them. Germline-derived CDR1 and CDR2 are ENHRY and SYGVKD. CDR3 sequence reads: CAISESQGYQPQHF. CDR3 in DNA: TGTGCCATCAGTGAATCACAGGGTTATCAGCCCCAGCATTTT.

The rearrangement links TRBV11-3 to TRBJ2-2; weak D call: TRBD2 (7 bases). Germline assignment: CDR1 SGHNT and CDR2 YENEEA. V dropped 5 bases and J dropped 9 bases, with 16 bases sitting between them. The CDR3 sequence is 14 residues long. The CDR3 sequence: CASSLSRGARELFF. CDR3 nucleotides: TGTGCCAGCAGCCTTAGTCGGGGGGCCCGGGAGCTGTTTTTT.

The rearrangement uses TRBV4-1 and TRBJ1-4; the D is unclear. CDR3 length equals 16 residues. Germline CDR1 and CDR2: MGHRA and YSYEKL. Trimming left V 4 bases short and J 2 bases short, with 14 bases between. The CDR3 nucleotides are TGCGCCAGCAGCCGAAGCAGAGGGCTTACTAATGAAAAACTGTTTTTT. Its translation: CASSRSRGLTNEKLFF.

The genes are TRBV10-3 and TRBJ2-1; the match to TRBD2 covers 11 bases. Per germline, CDR1 ENHRY and CDR2 SYGVKD. CDR3 size: 14 residues. Trimming cost V 6 bases and J 5 bases; bases outside gene matches: 3. CDR3 bases: TGTGCCATCAGCAGGGGACTAGCGGACAATGAGCAGTTCTTC. Translating it yields CAISRGLADNEQFF.

The chain is built from TRBV27 and TRBJ2-5; a weak D match, TRBD1 (6 bases). Trimming left V 2 bases short and J 5 bases short, with 12 bases between. The CDR3 sequence is 14 residues long. The germline V gene has CDR1 MNHEY and CDR2 SMNVEV (reference sequence). The DNA for the CDR3 is TGTGCCAGCAGTTTACGGGCTAGGGGGGAGACCCAGTACTTC. It specifies CASSLRARGETQYF.

The rearrangement uses TRBV19 and TRBJ2-2; D is possibly TRBD2 (6 bases). From germline, CDR1 is LNHDA and CDR2 SQIVND (reference sequence). V was cut by 3 bases and J by 6 bases, with 14 bases left in between. This CDR3 spans 15 amino acids. The CDR3 coding sequence is TGTGCCAGTAGTATGTCCCGGGACTGGGCCGGGGAGCTGTTTTTT. Translated, it gives CASSMSRDWAGELFF. Drawing the rest from reference TRBV19 and TRBJ2-2, the complete variable domain is DGGITQSPKYLFRKEGQNVTLSCEQNLNHDAMYWYRQDPGQGLRLIYYSQIVNDFQKGDIAEGYSVSREKKESFPLTVTSAQKNPTAFYLCASSMSRDWAGELFFGEGSRLTVL.